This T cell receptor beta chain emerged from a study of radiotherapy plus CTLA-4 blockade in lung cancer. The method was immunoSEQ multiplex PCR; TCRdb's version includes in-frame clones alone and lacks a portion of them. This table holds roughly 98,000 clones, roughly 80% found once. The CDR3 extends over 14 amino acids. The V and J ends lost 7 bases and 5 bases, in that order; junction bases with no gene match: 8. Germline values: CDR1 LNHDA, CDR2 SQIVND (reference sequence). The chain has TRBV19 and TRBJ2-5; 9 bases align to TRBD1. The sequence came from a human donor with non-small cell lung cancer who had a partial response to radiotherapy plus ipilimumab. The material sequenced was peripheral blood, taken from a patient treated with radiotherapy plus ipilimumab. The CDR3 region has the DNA TGTGCCAGTACCCTAACAGGGGGCTGGGAGACCCAGTACTTC. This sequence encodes CASTLTGGWETQYF.